This T cell receptor (beta chain) was documented in a study of blood T cell repertoires in COVID-19. CDR1 SGHNT and CDR2 YYREEE come from the germline V gene (reference sequence). This CDR3 has 14 residues. The method was immunoSEQ multiplex PCR; TCRdb's version includes in-frame clones alone and lacks a portion of them. Among around 94,000 clones listed, 80% to 90% were seen once. A remark on this clone: One end of the junction is discordant with germline, which a read error may explain.

The rearrangement joins TRBV5-4 to TRBJ2-3, with D possibly being TRBD2 (6 bases). The sample consisted of peripheral blood. The sequence derives from a man older than 75 with acute or convalescent COVID-19. In DNA form, the CDR3 reads TGTGCCAGCAGTTTGGGCGGGAACACAGATACGCAGTATTTT. Translated, it gives CASSLGGNTDTQYF.